This T cell receptor (beta chain) was sequenced for a study of Graves' ophthalmopathy and Graves' hyperthyroidism. CDR1 and CDR2 from the germline V gene are GTSNPN and SVGIG (reference sequence). This CDR3 region has 11 residues. Trimming cost V 4 bases and J 0 bases, with 4 bases left between them. Each donor who had ophthalmopathy showed moderate-to-severe activity, a CAS of ≥3, a NOSPECS of ≥4, and a duration under 3 months. RNA transcripts served as template for amplifying TCR beta CDR3 sequences. The workflow started with a first-round RT-PCR run with HTBI primers and then moved on to a second-round multiplex PCR. TCRdb analysed the multiplex PCR reads with MiXCR anew, one entry per CDR3 protein. The sample carries roughly 170,000 distinct CDR3 sequences, just under 40% recorded once. This clonotype was recorded at least ten times.

The V and J genes are TRBV30 and TRBJ2-7; D is unclear. Sequencing was performed on peripheral blood. The source is a young man with Graves' ophthalmopathy. The CDR3 sequence: CAWTASYEQYF. The CDR3 DNA reads as TGTGCCTGGACAGCCTCCTACGAGCAGTACTTC. The entire variable domain, with the rest obtained from reference TRBV30 and TRBJ2-7, is as follows: SQTIHQWPATLVQPVGSPLSLECTVEGTSNPNLYWYRQAAGRGLQLLFYSVGIGQISSEVPQNLSASRPQDRQFILSSKKLLLSDSGFYLCAWTASYEQYFGPGTRLTVT.